The rows below give T cell receptor beta chains drawn from one sample of a study of blood T cell repertoires in COVID-19. The assay was immunoSEQ multiplex PCR, and TCRdb's table has in-frame clones only and misses some. The table includes approximately 240,000 clones, roughly 81% detected once. The source material was peripheral blood. These receptors were obtained from a man between 50 and 59 years old who had recovered from COVID-19. Each CDR3 is given with its conserved first and last residue. D genes are given only for firm matches. Part of the rows lack a size; the others show once, few, many or a class for expanded clones.

.	TRBV5-1	.	TRBJ2-7	TGCGCCAGCAGCTTGGGAAGTTCGCGGGAGCAGTACTTC	CASSLGSSREQYF
.	TRBV7-9	TRBD2	TRBJ2-1	TGTGCCAGCAGCTTAGTGGGGGGACTAGCATTGATCTTC	CASSLVGGLALIF
.	TRBV20-1	TRBD2	TRBJ2-7	TGCAGTGCTAGTCGCGGGAGGGCCTACGAGCAGTACTTC	CSASRGRAYEQYF
.	TRBV12-3/TRBV12-4	.	TRBJ2-1	TGTGCCAGCAGTTTGTTTGAAGGGGATGAGCAGTTCTTC	CASSLFEGDEQFF
.	TRBV3-1/TRBV3-2	.	TRBJ1-2	TGTGCCAGCAGCCAACAGGGATATGGCTACACCTTC	CASSQQGYGYTF
.	TRBV18	.	TRBJ2-2	TGTGCCAGCTCACCAGTAAACACCGGGGAGCTGTTTTTT	CASSPVNTGELFF
.	TRBV5-1	.	TRBJ1-6	TGCGCCAGCAGACAGGGAGGGGATTCACCCCTCCACTTT	CASRQGGDSPLHF
.	TRBV28	.	TRBJ2-2	TGTGCCAGCAGCCATACCGGGGAGCTGTTTTTT	CASSHTGELFF
.	TRBV11-2	TRBD2	TRBJ2-1	TGTGCCAGCAGCAAGGGACTAGCGGGGGGGCCCAACAATGAGCAGTTCTTC	CASSKGLAGGPNNEQFF
.	TRBV24-1	TRBD1	TRBJ2-1	TGTGCCACCGGGACAGGGGGTTACAATGAGCAGTTCTTC	CATGTGGYNEQFF
.	TRBV28	TRBD2	TRBJ2-1	TGTGCCAGCAGTTTCAGGTCTAGCGGGGGCAATGAGCAGTTCTTC	CASSFRSSGGNEQFF
.	TRBV15	TRBD1	TRBJ1-1	TGTGCCACCAGCAGAGATCTCCGGACAGGGACTTTCTTT	CATSRDLRTGTFF
once	TRBV12-1	.	TRBJ2-5	TGTGCCAGCAGCTCCCAACGATCCGGGAGCAAAGAGACCCAGTACTTC	CASSSQRSGSKETQYF
.	TRBV7-9	.	TRBJ2-3	TGTGCCAGCAGCATAAACCTCGATCTATACACAGATACGCAGTATTTT	CASSINLDLYTDTQYF
.	TRBV9	TRBD2	TRBJ2-1	TGTGCCAGCGGCCGGGAGGGCCCCTACAATGAGCAGTTCTTC	CASGREGPYNEQFF
.	TRBV2	TRBD1	TRBJ2-1	TGTGCCAGCCAAACAGGGACAGAAAACAATGAGCAGTTCTTC	CASQTGTENNEQFF
once	TRBV18	.	TRBJ2-7	TGTGCCAGCTCGACCTCTTCAGGGTCGGTTGAGTACTTC	CASSTSSGSVEYF
.	TRBV30	TRBD1	TRBJ1-6	TGTGCCTGGCGGACAGGAGCCATGGGCCGACATTCACCCCTCCACTTT	CAWRTGAMGRHSPLHF
.	TRBV18	.	TRBJ1-6	TGTGCCAGCTCACCACAGGACAGATCACCCCTCCACTTT	CASSPQDRSPLHF
.	TRBV28	TRBD1	TRBJ1-1	TGTGCCAGCAGTTTATTGACAGGGACCCGGGCAGCTTTCTTT	CASSLLTGTRAAFF
.	TRBV7-8	TRBD2	TRBJ2-5	TGTGCCAGCAGCCCTGCTGGAGGACTAGTCCTTATGGGGACCCAGTACTTC	CASSPAGGLVLMGTQYF
few	TRBV16	.	TRBJ2-7	TGTGCCAGCAGCCCCATGGGCCAGGACGAGCAGTACTTC	CASSPMGQDEQYF
.	TRBV28	.	TRBJ2-7	TGTGCCAGCAGCTCCCCCAACCCGACTTACGAGCAGTACTTC	CASSSPNPTYEQYF
.	TRBV6-5	.	TRBJ1-1	TGTGCCAGCCACCGCCGGGAGAACACTGAAGCTTTCTTT	CASHRRENTEAFF
.	TRBV30	.	TRBJ1-6	TGTGCCTGGAGTGTACCGGCAGGGAACTTCTATAATTCACCCCTCCACTTT	CAWSVPAGNFYNSPLHF
.	TRBV27	.	TRBJ2-5	TGTGCCAGCAGTTCGACACATCTTCCTGGGGAGACCCAGTACTTC	CASSSTHLPGETQYF
.	TRBV24-1	TRBD1	TRBJ2-1	TGTGCCACCAGTGATTTGAAGGGACAGGGTAACAATGAGCAGTTCTTC	CATSDLKGQGNNEQFF
.	TRBV29-1	TRBD1	TRBJ2-7	TGCAGCGTTGTCCAGGACAGGTCCTACGAGCAGTACTTC	CSVVQDRSYEQYF
.	TRBV19	.	TRBJ2-1	TGTGCCAGTAGTATCTCCGGGTGGTACGAGCAGTTCTTC	CASSISGWYEQFF
.	TRBV10-3	TRBD1	TRBJ1-2	TGTGCCATCAGTGAGTCGGGAGACAGGGATGGCTACACCTTC	CAISESGDRDGYTF
.	TRBV21-1	.	TRBJ2-2	TGTGCCAGCAGCCCAAGGCCCAGGGAGGGAAGAGGGTCAGCCGGGGAGCTGTTTTTT	CASSPRPREGRGSAGELFF
.	TRBV20-1	TRBD1	TRBJ2-7	TGCAGTGCTAGTAACGACCGGGGGGACAGGGGATTCTACGAGCAGTACTTC	CSASNDRGDRGFYEQYF
.	TRBV11-2	.	TRBJ2-1	TGTGCCAGCCGACCGGGTGGGCGGGTAAGGACCTACAATGAGCAGTTCTTC	CASRPGGRVRTYNEQFF
.	TRBV24-1	TRBD1	TRBJ2-1	TGTGCCACCAGTGATTTGGGGACAGCGGACCAAAACAATGAGCAGTTCTTC	CATSDLGTADQNNEQFF
.	TRBV4-2	.	TRBJ1-5	TGTGCCAGCAGACAGGGTATCCTCAGAGATCAGCCCCAGCATTTT	CASRQGILRDQPQHF
.	TRBV7-2	TRBD2	TRBJ2-7	TGTGCCAGCAGCTTTAGCGGGAGCTACGAGCAGTACTTC	CASSFSGSYEQYF
.	TRBV11-2	TRBD1	TRBJ1-2	TGTGCCAGCAGCTTAGTGACAGGGGGCAACTATGGCTACACCTTC	CASSLVTGGNYGYTF
.	TRBV2	.	TRBJ1-2	TGTGCCAGCAGTGAAAGGTCCGGGGGGCTAGGCGGCTACACCTTC	CASSERSGGLGGYTF
.	TRBV28	TRBD1	TRBJ1-4	TGTGCCAGCAGTACACCCGGGACAGGGAATGAAAAACTGTTTTTT	CASSTPGTGNEKLFF
.	TRBV5-5	.	TRBJ2-3	TGTGCCAGCAGCTTGGGGCGGACTGCAGGAGATACGCAGTATTTT	CASSLGRTAGDTQYF
.	TRBV28	.	TRBJ1-2	TGTGCCAGCAGTCCACCCACAATGCACTATGGCTACACCTTC	CASSPPTMHYGYTF
.	TRBV30	.	TRBJ2-7	TGTGCCTGGAGTGGCCAGGGAAGGATTAACGAGCAGTACTTC	CAWSGQGRINEQYF
.	TRBV9	TRBD1	TRBJ2-3	TGTGCCAGCAGCGTAGTACAGGGGGAGTCGGATACGCAGTATTTT	CASSVVQGESDTQYF
.	TRBV5-4	TRBD1	TRBJ2-1	TGTGCCAGCAGCCCCGGGACAGTGCGCAATGAGCAGTTCTTC	CASSPGTVRNEQFF
.	TRBV28	TRBD1	TRBJ1-2	TGTGCCAGCAGTCCCCGGCGGACAGGGGGCGAAGGCTACACCTTC	CASSPRRTGGEGYTF
.	TRBV7-9	.	TRBJ1-1	TGTGCCAGCAGCTTAACAGTCACTGAAGCTTTCTTT	CASSLTVTEAFF
.	TRBV28	TRBD1	TRBJ2-2	TGTGCCAGCAGTTCGGGACAGGGCGACACCGGGGAGCTGTTTTTT	CASSSGQGDTGELFF
.	TRBV7-8	.	TRBJ1-4	TGTGCCAGCAGCTTAGGGCGGATTTCAGCAACTAATGAAAAACTGTTTTTT	CASSLGRISATNEKLFF
.	TRBV7-9	TRBD2	TRBJ2-7	TGTGCCAGCAGCTCGGGACTAGCGGGGTCCTACGAGCAGTACTTC	CASSSGLAGSYEQYF
.	TRBV24-1	.	TRBJ2-7	TGTGCCACCAGTGATCCGTACTACGAGCAGTACTTC	CATSDPYYEQYF
.	TRBV19	.	TRBJ2-3	TGTGCCAGTAGTACGTGGAGGGTAAAGCTCGGCACAGATACGCAGTATTTT	CASSTWRVKLGTDTQYF
once	TRBV5-4	TRBD2	TRBJ2-3	TGTGCCAGCAGCTTGGGCGGGAGTAGCACAGATACGCAGTATTTT	CASSLGGSSTDTQYF
once	TRBV7-2	TRBD1	TRBJ2-7	TGTGCCAGCGGCGAAACAGGGGTCCTCTACGAGCAGTACTTC	CASGETGVLYEQYF